Each of the 26 T cell receptor beta chains below was sequenced from the same sample in a study of identical twins. TCRdb independently ran MiXCR on the 5' RACE reads; one entry per CDR3 protein. Altogether 700,000 or so distinct CDR3 sequences are present, 8.6% being singletons, with the ten largest covering more than 0.75%. These data also formed part of another study, on yellow fever vaccine responses in identical twins.

The sequenced sample consisted of PBMCs. The receptors here all came from a young woman in good health.

In its sample, this clonotype was seen many times. One end of the junction fails to match germline, which may point to a read error. The chain employs TRBV7-7 and TRBJ2-1, with a weak D call TRBD2 (6 bases). This CDR3 contains 16 residues. The V gene's germline CDR1 is SSHAT and CDR2 FNYEAQ (reference sequence). The CDR3 here is CASSFIGTRRRNEQFF. The DNA for the CDR3 is TGTGCTAGCAGCTTCATAGGGACTCGGCGAAGGAATGAGCAGTTCTTC.

J is TRBJ2-1 and V is TRBV5-8; unclear D gene. The germline V gene encodes CDR1 SGHTS and CDR2 YDEGEE. This CDR3 comprises 14 residues. Deletions cut 4 bases from V and 7 bases from J, with 15 bases between. The CDR3 is CASSIWPDENEQFF. The CDR3 bases are TGTGCCAGCAGCATTTGGCCCGACGAGAATGAGCAGTTCTTC.

This clonotype came up a few times. The chain has TRBV29-1 and TRBJ2-7; either TRBD1 or TRBD2 may supply D (5 bases each). Germline CDR1 reads SQVTM; CDR2 reads ANQGSEA. CDR3 length equals 13 residues. Between the trimmed V and J ends, which lost 2 bases and 3 bases, there was a span of 11 bases. The CDR3 spells CSVETAGSYEQYF. DNA of the CDR3: TGCAGCGTTGAAACGGCAGGGAGCTACGAGCAGTACTTC.

The sample holds a few counts of this clonotype. CDR3 region: CASSLASTGGKPPFF. In nucleotides, the CDR3 is TGCGCCAGCAGCTTGGCCTCGACAGGCGGGAAGCCCCCGTTCTTC. The chain couples TRBV5-1 to TRBJ2-1; tentatively, D is TRBD1 or TRBD2 (6 bases each). V was pared by 0 bases and J by 15 bases, with 22 bases between. CDR1 SGHRS and CDR2 YFSETQ come from the germline V gene. This CDR3 spans 15 amino acids.

This clonotype occurred a few times. The rearrangement joins TRBV9 to TRBJ2-1, with 9 positions matching TRBD1. This CDR3 has 16 amino acids. Germline V gene sequence: CDR1 SGDLS, CDR2 YYNGEE. J was trimmed by 7 bases and V by 0 bases; bases with no gene match: 8. The DNA of the CDR3 is TGTGCCAGCAGCGTAGGGGGGACAGGGAACGTTAATGAGCAGTTCTTC. Protein product: CASSVGGTGNVNEQFF.

The chain carries TRBV20-1 and TRBJ2-3; D call uncertain. CDR3 length: 9 amino acids. Germline assignment: CDR1 DFQATT and CDR2 SNEGSKA (reference sequence). V lost 4 bases to trimming and J lost 6 bases, with 2 bases between them. In nucleotides, the CDR3 is TGCAGTGCTACTGATACGCAGTATTTT. It yields the protein CSATDTQYF.

The V call is TRBV27, the J call TRBJ2-1, with 10 bases matching TRBD2. Germline V gene lookup returns CDR1 MNHEY and CDR2 SMNVEV (reference sequence). This CDR3 is built from 18 residues. Germline trimming cut 6 bases from V and 0 bases from J; bases unmatched to any gene: 11. As DNA, the CDR3 is TGTGCCAGCAGCCCGATCAGGCTAGCGGGAGCCTCCTACAATGAGCAGTTCTTC. It is translated as CASSPIRLAGASYNEQFF.

The chain recombines TRBV19 with TRBJ2-1, with 14 bases aligning to TRBD2. CDR3 size: 17 residues. CDR1 and CDR2 (germline): LNHDA, SQIVND (reference sequence). Trimming removed 7 bases from V and 9 bases from J; junction bases left unmatched: 14. CDR3: CASNGRTGLAGVSEQFF. In nucleotides, the CDR3 is TGTGCCAGTAACGGGAGAACGGGACTAGCGGGAGTCAGTGAGCAGTTCTTC.

This clonotype was seen a handful of times. The genes are TRBV20-1 and TRBJ1-2; D unclear. CDR1 and CDR2 (germline): DFQATT, SNEGSKA (reference sequence). V lost 0 bases to trimming and J lost 2 bases, with 10 bases between them. CDR3 length: 14 amino acids. The CDR3 here is CSARDTAVNYGYTF. CDR3 bases: TGCAGTGCTAGAGATACGGCGGTGAACTATGGCTACACCTTC.

The table lists this clonotype with many counts. V is TRBV5-1 and J is TRBJ2-3, with a possible D match to TRBD1 (5 bases). Germline V gene sequence: CDR1 SGHRS, CDR2 YFSETQ. This CDR3 comprises 13 residues. Trimming removed 4 bases at V and 9 bases at J, with 15 bases between. CDR3 region: CASSRRGFDTQYF. CDR3 DNA sequence: TGCGCCAGCAGCCGAAGGGGTTTTGACACGCAGTATTTT. The whole variable domain, remainder taken from reference TRBV5-1 and TRBJ2-3, is KAGVTQTPRYLIKTRGQQVTLSCSPISGHRSVSWYQQTPGQGLQFLFEYFSETQRNKGNFPGRFSGRQFSNSRSEMNVSTLELGDSALYLCASSRRGFDTQYFGPGTRLTVL.

The chain links TRBV20-1 to TRBJ1-2; D remains ambiguous. Germline CDR1 and CDR2: DFQATT and SNEGSKA (reference sequence). The CDR3 runs to 12 residues. Trimming shortened V by 7 bases and J by 2 bases, and 11 bases separated the two germline ends. The CDR3 DNA follows: TGCAGTGGCCAAAGGGAGAACTATGGCTACACCTTC. It translates to CSGQRENYGYTF.

This clonotype was counted at least ten times. The rearrangement uses TRBV24-1 and TRBJ1-3; D ambiguous. The CDR3 spans 14 residues. Germline-derived CDR1 and CDR2 are KGHDR and SFDVKD. V lost 2 bases to trimming and J lost 3 bases, with 7 bases between them. DNA of the CDR3: TGTGCCACCAGTGATTCAACAAGTGGAAACACCATATATTTT. This sequence encodes CATSDSTSGNTIYF.

V gene TRBV3-1 combines with J gene TRBJ2-7; the D call may be TRBD1 or TRBD2 (5 bases each). CDR1 LGHDT and CDR2 YNNKEL come from the germline V gene (reference sequence). The CDR3 spans 12 residues. Trimming took off 8 bases at V and 7 bases at J, with 15 bases between the two ends. The CDR3 loop reads CASRGAGPEQYF. The DNA for the CDR3 is TGTGCCAGCCGAGGGGCAGGGCCTGAGCAGTACTTC.

The table lists this clonotype with a few counts. This chain links TRBV5-1 with TRBJ2-6; no clear D gene. Trimming pared 5 bases from V and 0 bases from J, leaving 12 bases between. CDR1 is SGHRS, CDR2 YFSETQ, per germline. The CDR3 is 16 residues long. For the CDR3, the DNA is TGCGCCAGCAGAGATTTGTTTAACTCTGGGGCCAACGTCCTGACTTTC. This sequence encodes CASRDLFNSGANVLTF. Using reference TRBV5-1 and TRBJ2-6 for the parts outside the CDR3, the full variable domain is KAGVTQTPRYLIKTRGQQVTLSCSPISGHRSVSWYQQTPGQGLQFLFEYFSETQRNKGNFPGRFSGRQFSNSRSEMNVSTLELGDSALYLCASRDLFNSGANVLTFGAGSRLTVL.

In this sample, this clonotype turned up a few times. This chain links TRBV6-2 or TRBV6-3 with TRBJ2-2, with 9 bases fitting TRBD2. The CDR3 contains 15 residues. Germline values: CDR1 MNHEY, CDR2 SVGEGT. The J segment lost 2 bases and the V segment lost 8 bases, leaving 6 bases of the junction unmatched. The CDR3 reads CASCLAGSNTGELFF. CDR3 DNA: TGTGCCAGCTGCCTAGCGGGATCAAACACCGGGGAGCTGTTTTTT.

This clonotype was detected many times. V is TRBV5-1 and J is TRBJ2-7; maybe TRBD1 (6 bases). The CDR3 sequence is 14 residues long. V gave up 0 bases and J gave up 5 bases, with 12 bases separating them. The germline V gene has CDR1 SGHRS and CDR2 YFSETQ. As DNA, the CDR3 is TGCGCCAGCAGCTTGGATTGGCCAGGGGACGAGCAGTACTTC. This gives the protein CASSLDWPGDEQYF.

This clonotype has only a few counts. The V gene is TRBV20-1, the J gene TRBJ2-5; TRBD1 matches 10 bases. The CDR3 is made up of 14 amino acids. The V gene's germline CDR1 is DFQATT and CDR2 SNEGSKA (reference sequence). The CDR3: CSSFGTGERETQYF. DNA for the CDR3: TGCAGCTCCTTTGGGACAGGGGAGCGGGAGACCCAGTACTTC.

The chain combines TRBV27 with TRBJ1-2, with TRBD1 matching 7 bases. The CDR3 is 16 amino acids. Trimming took 4 bases from V and 4 from J; bases not matched to a gene: 12. Germline V lookup: CDR1 MNHEY, CDR2 SMNVEV (reference sequence). The CDR3 nucleotides read TGTGCCAGCAGTTCCGATTTCAGGGGGGGGATCTATGGCTACACCTTC. This sequence encodes CASSSDFRGGIYGYTF.

This clonotype was observed many times. The CDR3 loop reads CASSFTGGAGGQPQHF. Here the CDR3 DNA reads TGTGCCAGCAGTTTCACAGGGGGCGCGGGTGGTCAGCCCCAGCATTTT. J is TRBJ1-5 and V is TRBV12-3 or TRBV12-4, with 9 bases lining up with TRBD1. This CDR3 has 16 amino acids. The V gene end was trimmed by 3 bases and the J gene end by 6 bases; junction bases not matched to a gene: 9.

The gene calls are TRBV20-1 and TRBJ2-7; D not resolved. Trimming removed 0 bases at V and 9 bases at J, with 21 bases between. CDR1 DFQATT and CDR2 SNEGSKA come from the germline V gene (reference sequence). This CDR3 comprises 15 residues. Written as DNA, the CDR3 is TGCAGTGCTAGAGATCTCAGGATGTTCGCGGTGGGGCAGTACTTC. Amino acid sequence: CSARDLRMFAVGQYF.

This clonotype was observed many times. V is TRBV9 and J is TRBJ1-1; TRBD1 matches at 11 bases. V gave up 4 bases and J gave up 4 bases; unmatched junction bases: 9. Germline-derived CDR1 and CDR2 are SGDLS and YYNGEE. CDR3 size: 16 residues. Here the CDR3 reads CASSPGQGARSTEAFF. In nucleotides, the CDR3 is TGTGCCAGCAGCCCTGGACAGGGGGCCCGGTCCACTGAAGCTTTCTTT. Looking up the rest from reference TRBV9 and TRBJ1-1 gives the full variable domain: DSGVTQTPKHLITATGQRVTLRCSPRSGDLSVYWYQQSLDQGLQFLIQYYNGEERAKGNILERFSAQQFPDLHSELNLSSLELGDSALYFCASSPGQGARSTEAFFGQGTRLTVV.

This clonotype was observed a few times. The chain has TRBV10-3 and TRBJ1-1, with D uncertain. Germline CDR1 is ENHRY and CDR2 is SYGVKD. V was trimmed by 11 bases and J by 2 bases, leaving 12 bases between them. This CDR3 has 12 amino acids. The CDR3: CAATTSNTEAFF. CDR3 nucleotides: TGTGCCGCCACGACCAGCAACACTGAAGCTTTCTTT.

The chain recombines TRBV19 with TRBJ1-5; TRBD1 is a possible D gene (6 bases). Germline CDR1 and CDR2: LNHDA and SQIVND (reference sequence). V was pared by 1 base and J by 2 bases, with 6 bases between. This CDR3 is built from 14 residues. The DNA for the CDR3 is TGTGCCAGTAGTATAGCAGGGGGCAATCAGCCCCAGCATTTT. Protein sequence: CASSIAGGNQPQHF.

V gene TRBV3-1 combines with J gene TRBJ2-4, with 9 nucleotides matching TRBD1. Germline V gene sequence: CDR1 LGHDT, CDR2 YNNKEL (reference sequence). V lost 4 bases to trimming and J lost 0 bases; unmatched junction nucleotides: 7. The length of the CDR3 is 17 residues. CDR3 nucleotides: TGTGCCAGCAGCCCCCGGGACAGGGCCTTAGCCAAAAACATTCAGTACTTC. It encodes CASSPRDRALAKNIQYF.

This clonotype was counted many times. The V call is TRBV27, the J call TRBJ2-7; the D call may be TRBD1 or TRBD2 (5 bases each). The germline V gene encodes CDR1 MNHEY and CDR2 SMNVEV (reference sequence). This CDR3 has 11 amino acids. V shed 3 bases and J shed 7 bases, with 7 bases lying between them. This CDR3 is CASSFWGEQYF. The CDR3 nucleotides read TGTGCCAGCAGTTTCTGGGGGGAGCAGTACTTC.

This clonotype was seen many times. This chain links TRBV12-3 or TRBV12-4 with TRBJ2-3; D call uncertain. The CDR3 has 13 residues. Trimming left V 3 bases short and J 5 bases short, with 9 bases between. CDR3 bases: TGTGCCAGCAGTTTCAGCAAGGGAGATACGCAGTATTTT. Protein: CASSFSKGDTQYF.